This T cell receptor beta chain was sequenced in a study of blood T cell repertoires in COVID-19. In terms of age and location, participants ranged from about 18 to 95 years and lived in 24 US areas. This clone was observed a handful of times. Sequenced by immunoSEQ multiplex PCR; TCRdb stores in-frame clones only, minus some. Among around 330,000 clones listed, about 85% were seen once. The source of this sequence is a woman under 40 who had been exposed to COVID-19. Sequences were obtained from PBMCs or T cells enriched from blood (not recorded which).

The CDR3 coding sequence is TGTGCCAGCTCACCGAGCACAGGGGAAAATCAGCCCCAGCATTTT. Translation: CASSPSTGENQPQHF. This chain connects TRBV18 to TRBJ1-5; 7 positions match TRBD1. CDR1 KGHSH and CDR2 LQKENI come from the germline V gene. The ends lost 3 bases at V and 4 bases at J; junction bases unmatched: 6. The CDR3 has 15 amino acids. Variable domain in full (rest from reference TRBV18 and TRBJ1-5): NAGVMQNPRHLVRRRGQEARLRCSPMKGHSHVYWYRQLPEEGLKFMVYLQKENIIDESGMPKERFSAEFPKEGPSILRIQQVVRGDSAAYFCASSPSTGENQPQHFGDGTRLSIL.